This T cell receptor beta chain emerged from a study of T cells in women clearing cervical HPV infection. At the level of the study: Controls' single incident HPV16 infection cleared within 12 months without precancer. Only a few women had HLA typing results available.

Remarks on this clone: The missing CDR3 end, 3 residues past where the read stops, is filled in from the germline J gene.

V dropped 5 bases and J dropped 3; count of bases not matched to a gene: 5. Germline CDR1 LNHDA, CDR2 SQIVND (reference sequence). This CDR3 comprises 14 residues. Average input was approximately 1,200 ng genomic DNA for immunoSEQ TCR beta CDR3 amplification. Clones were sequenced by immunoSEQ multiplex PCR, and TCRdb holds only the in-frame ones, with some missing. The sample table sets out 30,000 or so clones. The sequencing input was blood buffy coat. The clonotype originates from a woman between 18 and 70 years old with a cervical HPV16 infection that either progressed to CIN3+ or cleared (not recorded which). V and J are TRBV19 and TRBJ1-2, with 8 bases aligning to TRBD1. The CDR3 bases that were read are TGTGCCAGTAGTCCACAGACAGGGGACTATGGC. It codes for CASSPQTGDYG. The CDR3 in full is CASSPQTGDYGYTF.